This TCR beta chain was documented in a study of neurological immune-mediated disorders. Study findings and constraints: None of the CDR3 amino acid sequences found in expanded clones was shared across subjects. This suggests that the TCR-beta repertoires were private in all groups.

The CDR3 is 16 residues long. The germline gives CDR1 SGHTA, CDR2 FQGNSA. V lost 1 base, J lost 6 bases, and 7 bases stayed unmatched. TCRdb called the 5' RACE reads again in MiXCR, with one record for every CDR3 protein. There are about 46,000 distinct CDR3 sequences in the sample; around 4.5% occur only once, and about 6% lies in the top ten. Turning to this clonotype: The antigen is undetermined.

The starting material, 2 million PBMCs stored at -80 C, gave rise to the unsorted libraries. Specimen: PBMCs. The V and J genes are TRBV7-2 and TRBJ2-1, with 9 bases identical to TRBD2. The origin of this receptor is a woman in her fifties or sixties with multiple sclerosis. The CDR3 DNA reads TGTGCCAGCAGCTTAGGTTCTAGCGGGACTCCCAATGAGCAGTTCTTC. Translating gives CASSLGSSGTPNEQFF. The whole variable domain, remainder taken from reference TRBV7-2 and TRBJ2-1, is GAGVSQSPSNKVTEKGKDVELRCDPISGHTALYWYRQSLGQGLEFLIYFQGNSAPDKSGLPSDRFSAERTGGSVSTLTIQRTQQEDSAVYLCASSLGSSGTPNEQFFGPGTRLTVL.